This TCR beta chain emerged from a study of cytomegalovirus exposure and HLA in healthy donors. Study at large: Approximately 190 million T cells yielded roughly 120 million unique TCR beta sequences, as an earlier analysis found.

In the case of this clone: Its matching antigen is unknown.

General study points: When a later analysis was performed, an Asian-associated ancestry cluster reportedly had fewer N-insertions than the approximately 690-donor mean. TCR association rates varied by HLA locus in a later analysis, with DRB1 highest and HLA-C lowest.

With 60 Vbeta and 13 Jbeta primers, the PCR was carried out. The repertoire was sequenced with immunoSEQ multiplex PCR; TCRdb's copy has only in-frame clones and lacks some. The data contain under 250,000 clones, around 83% of them singletons. Trimming at V came to 0 bases and at J to 3 bases, leaving 6 bases not matched to a gene. There are 16 residues in the CDR3. CDR1 is ENHRY, CDR2 SYGVKD, per germline. V is TRBV10-3 and J is TRBJ2-7; 9 bases map to TRBD2. This TCR came from a middle-aged woman in good health and CMV-seronegative. The sample taken for sequencing was PBMCs. CDR3: CAISESPETSGYEQYF. The DNA of the CDR3 is TGTGCCATCAGTGAGTCCCCCGAGACTAGCGGCTACGAGCAGTACTTC.